The 6 T cell receptor beta chains in this list originate from one sample, sequenced in a study of blood T cell repertoires in COVID-19. The table came from immunoSEQ multiplex PCR; TCRdb's copy has only in-frame clones and leaves some out. The sample yields tens of thousands of clones, about 80% seen once. Specimen: peripheral blood. The receptors derive from a human donor in a cohort sampled during active COVID-19.

The V gene is TRBV18, the J gene TRBJ1-5; no clear D gene. The CDR3 length is 14 residues. V dropped 3 bases and J dropped 1 base, with 7 bases sitting between them. The germline CDR1 and CDR2 sequences are KGHSH and LQKENI. Here the CDR3 DNA reads TGTGCCAGCTCACCCGGACTGAGCAATCAGCCCCAGCATTTT. Protein product: CASSPGLSNQPQHF.

In DNA, the CDR3 is TGTGCCAGCACTGAGATGGAGGCTTATAATGAAAAACTGTTTTTT. This gives the protein CASTEMEAYNEKLFF. V gene TRBV6-6 combines with J gene TRBJ1-4; D uncertain. V lost 7 bases and J lost 4, with 16 bases in between. The CDR3 loop spans 15 amino acids. From germline, CDR1 is MNHNY and CDR2 SVGAGI (reference sequence).

The V call is TRBV5-1, the J call TRBJ1-2; no firm D call. The V end lost 0 bases, the J end lost 4 bases, and 19 bases lay between the germline ends. CDR1 SGHRS and CDR2 YFSETQ come from the germline V gene. The CDR3 is 17 amino acids. CDR3 amino acids: CASSLDEVRQKIYGYTF. In nucleotides, the CDR3 is TGCGCCAGCAGCTTGGATGAGGTACGGCAAAAAATCTATGGCTACACCTTC.

The gene calls are TRBV30 and TRBJ2-1; a possible D gene is TRBD2 (5 bases). V lost 4 bases and J 7 bases, leaving 17 bases between the germline ends. Germline V lookup: CDR1 GTSNPN, CDR2 SVGIG (reference sequence). The CDR3 contains 14 residues. CDR3 residues: CAWNLGFRRNEQFF. CDR3 DNA: TGTGCCTGGAACCTTGGCTTTAGGAGGAATGAGCAGTTCTTC.

The chain combines TRBV4-2 with TRBJ2-2; D might be TRBD2 (5 bases). This CDR3 contains 13 residues. The V end lost 3 bases, the J end lost 4 bases, and 6 bases lay between the germline ends. The V gene's germline CDR1 is LGHNA and CDR2 YNFKEQ. The DNA for the CDR3 is TGTGCCAGCAGCCAGGAGGCCACCGGGGAGCTGTTTTTT. Amino acids: CASSQEATGELFF.

This chain connects TRBV18 to TRBJ1-6, with TRBD1 identical over 9 bases. With V trimmed by 2 bases and J by 9 bases, 8 bases remained unmatched. The CDR3 has 16 residues. CDR1 and CDR2 (germline): KGHSH, LQKENI. The CDR3 sequence: CASSPTPGQGSSPLHF. The DNA for the CDR3 is TGTGCCAGCTCACCAACGCCGGGACAGGGTAGTTCACCCCTCCACTTT.